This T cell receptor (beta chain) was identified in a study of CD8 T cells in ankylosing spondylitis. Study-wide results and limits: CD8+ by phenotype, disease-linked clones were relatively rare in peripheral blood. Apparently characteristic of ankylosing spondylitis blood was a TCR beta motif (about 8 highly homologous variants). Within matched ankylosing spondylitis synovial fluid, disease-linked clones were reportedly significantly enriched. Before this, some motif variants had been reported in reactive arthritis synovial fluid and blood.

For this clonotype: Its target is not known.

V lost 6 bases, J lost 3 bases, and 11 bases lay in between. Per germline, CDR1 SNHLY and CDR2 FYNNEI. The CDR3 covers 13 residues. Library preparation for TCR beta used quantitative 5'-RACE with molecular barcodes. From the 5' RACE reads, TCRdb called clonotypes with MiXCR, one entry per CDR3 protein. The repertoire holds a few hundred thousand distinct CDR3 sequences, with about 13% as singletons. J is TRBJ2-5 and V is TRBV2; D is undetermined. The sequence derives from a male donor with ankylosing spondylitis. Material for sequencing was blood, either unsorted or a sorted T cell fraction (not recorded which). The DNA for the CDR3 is TGTGCCAGCAGCACCGAAAGGGAAGAGACCCAGTACTTC. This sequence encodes CASSTEREETQYF.